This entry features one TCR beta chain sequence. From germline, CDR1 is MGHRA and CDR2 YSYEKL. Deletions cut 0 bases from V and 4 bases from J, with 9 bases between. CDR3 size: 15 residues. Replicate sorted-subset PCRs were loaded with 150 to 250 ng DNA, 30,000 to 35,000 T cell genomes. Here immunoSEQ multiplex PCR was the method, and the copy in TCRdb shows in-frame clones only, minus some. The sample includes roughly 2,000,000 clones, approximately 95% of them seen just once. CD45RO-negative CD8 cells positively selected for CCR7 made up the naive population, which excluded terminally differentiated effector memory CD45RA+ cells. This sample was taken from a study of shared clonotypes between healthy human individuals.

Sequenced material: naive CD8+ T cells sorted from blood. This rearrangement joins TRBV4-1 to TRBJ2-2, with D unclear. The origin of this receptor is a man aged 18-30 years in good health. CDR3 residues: CASSQEDWGTGELFF. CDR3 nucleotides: TGCGCCAGCAGCCAAGAAGATTGGGGCACCGGGGAGCTGTTTTTT.